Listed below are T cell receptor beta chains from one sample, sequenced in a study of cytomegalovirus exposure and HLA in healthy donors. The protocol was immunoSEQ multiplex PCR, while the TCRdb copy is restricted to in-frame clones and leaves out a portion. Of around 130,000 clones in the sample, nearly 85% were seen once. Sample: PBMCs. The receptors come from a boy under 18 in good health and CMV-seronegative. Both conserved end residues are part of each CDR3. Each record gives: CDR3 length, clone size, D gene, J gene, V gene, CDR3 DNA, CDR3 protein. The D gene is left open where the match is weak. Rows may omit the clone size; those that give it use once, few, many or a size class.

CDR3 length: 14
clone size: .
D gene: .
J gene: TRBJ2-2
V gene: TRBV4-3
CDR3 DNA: TGCGCCAGCAGCCGAGGACTGGACACCGGGGAGCTGTTTTTT
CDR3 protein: CASSRGLDTGELFF

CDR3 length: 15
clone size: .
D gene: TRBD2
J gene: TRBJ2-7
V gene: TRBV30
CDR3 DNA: TGTGCCTGGGTAGAAGCGGGAGGGCCGACGGACGAGCAGTACTTC
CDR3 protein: CAWVEAGGPTDEQYF

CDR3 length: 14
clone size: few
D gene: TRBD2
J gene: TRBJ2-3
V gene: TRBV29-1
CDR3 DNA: TGCAGCGCGGGACTAGCGGACTACACAGATACGCAGTATTTT
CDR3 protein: CSAGLADYTDTQYF

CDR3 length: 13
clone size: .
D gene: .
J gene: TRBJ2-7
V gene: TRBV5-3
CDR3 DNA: TGTGCCAGACCCCCGCCGAGAGGCTACGAGCAGTACTTC
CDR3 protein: CARPPPRGYEQYF

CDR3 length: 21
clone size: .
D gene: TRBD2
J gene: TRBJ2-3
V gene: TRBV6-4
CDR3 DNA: TGTGCCAGCAGTGACTCTCGATTACGGGAACCTAGCGGGAGGGCCGGGGATACGCAGTATTTT
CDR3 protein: CASSDSRLREPSGRAGDTQYF

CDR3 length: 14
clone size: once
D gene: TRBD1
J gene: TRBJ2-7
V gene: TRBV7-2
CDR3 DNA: TGTGCCAGCAGCCCTGGGACAGCCGGTGGCGAGCAGTACTTC
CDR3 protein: CASSPGTAGGEQYF

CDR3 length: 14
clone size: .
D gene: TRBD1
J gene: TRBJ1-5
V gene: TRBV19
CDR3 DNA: TGTGCCAGTATTAAGACAGGGCTCGGTCAGCCCCAGCATTTT
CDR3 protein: CASIKTGLGQPQHF

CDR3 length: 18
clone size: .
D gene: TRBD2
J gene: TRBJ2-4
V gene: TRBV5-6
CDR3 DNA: TGTGCCAGCAGCTTGGGGACTAGCGGTACTCTAGCCAAAAACATTCAGTACTTC
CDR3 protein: CASSLGTSGTLAKNIQYF

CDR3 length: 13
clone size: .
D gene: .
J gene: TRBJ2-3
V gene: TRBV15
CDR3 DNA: TGTGCCACCAGGCCAGGACTATCGCTTGGGCAGTATTTT
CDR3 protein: CATRPGLSLGQYF

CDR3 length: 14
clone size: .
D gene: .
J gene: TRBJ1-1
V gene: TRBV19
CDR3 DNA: TGTGCCAGTAACAAAGGCGACAGGAACACTGAAGCTTTCTTT
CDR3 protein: CASNKGDRNTEAFF

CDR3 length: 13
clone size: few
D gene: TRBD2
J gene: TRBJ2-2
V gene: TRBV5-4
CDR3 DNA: TGTGCCGGGGGAGGGGAGGACACCGGGGAGCTGTTTTTT
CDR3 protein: CAGGGEDTGELFF

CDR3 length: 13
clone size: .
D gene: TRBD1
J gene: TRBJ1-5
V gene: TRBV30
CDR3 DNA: TGTGCCTGGAGTCCAACAGGGGGCCGGCCCCAGCATTTT
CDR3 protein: CAWSPTGGRPQHF

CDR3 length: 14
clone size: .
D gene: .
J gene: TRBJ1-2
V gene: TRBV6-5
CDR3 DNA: TGTGCCAGCAGTCGGGACAAAAAGTTGTCTGGCTACACCTTC
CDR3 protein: CASSRDKKLSGYTF

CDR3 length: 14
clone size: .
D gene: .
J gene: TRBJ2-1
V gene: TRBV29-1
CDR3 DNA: TGCAGCGTTTCGACGACTAGCTCCTACAATGAGCAGTTCTTC
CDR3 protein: CSVSTTSSYNEQFF

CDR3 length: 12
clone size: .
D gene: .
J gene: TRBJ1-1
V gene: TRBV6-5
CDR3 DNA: TGTGCCAGCAGTTCCGCCGGGATTGAAGCTTTCTTT
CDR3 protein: CASSSAGIEAFF

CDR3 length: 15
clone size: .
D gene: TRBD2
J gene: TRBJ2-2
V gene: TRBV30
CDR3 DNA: TGTGCCTGGAGTGGATTAGCGGGAGCGGGCGGGGAGCTGTTTTTT
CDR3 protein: CAWSGLAGAGGELFF

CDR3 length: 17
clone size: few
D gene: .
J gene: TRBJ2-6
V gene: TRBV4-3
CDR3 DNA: TGCGCCAGCAGCCAAGAGGGTGACTCGTCTGGGGCCAACGTCCTGACTTTC
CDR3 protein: CASSQEGDSSGANVLTF

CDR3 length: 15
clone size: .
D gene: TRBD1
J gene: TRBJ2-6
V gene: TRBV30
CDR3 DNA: TGTGCCTGGAGTAAAGGGGGCCCTGGGGCCAACGTCCTGACTTTC
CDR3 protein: CAWSKGGPGANVLTF

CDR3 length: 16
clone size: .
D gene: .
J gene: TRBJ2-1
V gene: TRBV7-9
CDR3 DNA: TGTTCCAGCAGCTCCGTTTCTGGGACTTCCTACAATGAGCAGTTCTTC
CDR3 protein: CSSSSVSGTSYNEQFF

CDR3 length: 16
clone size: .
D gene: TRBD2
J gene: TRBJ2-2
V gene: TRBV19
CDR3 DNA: TGTGCCAGTAGTAGGACTAGCGGGGGTGGGACCGGGGAGCTGTTTTTT
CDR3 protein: CASSRTSGGGTGELFF

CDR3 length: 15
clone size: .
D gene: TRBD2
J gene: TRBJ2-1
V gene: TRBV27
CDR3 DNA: TGTGCCAGCAGTTTGGGGGGGAGCCCTTACAATGAGCAGTTCTTC
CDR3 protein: CASSLGGSPYNEQFF

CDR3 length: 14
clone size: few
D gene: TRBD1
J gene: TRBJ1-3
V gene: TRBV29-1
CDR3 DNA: TGCAGCGTGGGATGGGACAGAGTTGGAAACACCATATATTTT
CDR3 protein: CSVGWDRVGNTIYF

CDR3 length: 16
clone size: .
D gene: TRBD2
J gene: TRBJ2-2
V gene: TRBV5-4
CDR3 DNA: TGTGCCAGCAGCTTCACTAGCGGGAGGGCATCCGGGGAGCTGTTTTTT
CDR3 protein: CASSFTSGRASGELFF

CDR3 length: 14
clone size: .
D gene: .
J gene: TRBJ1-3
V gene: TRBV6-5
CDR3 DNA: TGTGCCAGCAGTTACGAGCCCACGGGAAACACCATATATTTT
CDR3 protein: CASSYEPTGNTIYF

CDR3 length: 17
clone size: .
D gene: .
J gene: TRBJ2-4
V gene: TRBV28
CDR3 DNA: TGTGCCAGCACCGGACTGACTCGTAGACTAGCCAAAAACATTCAGTACTTC
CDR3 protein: CASTGLTRRLAKNIQYF

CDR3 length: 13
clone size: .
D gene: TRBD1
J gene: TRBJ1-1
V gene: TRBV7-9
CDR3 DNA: TGTGCCAGCACCCTGGACAGGCAAACTGAAGCTTTCTTT
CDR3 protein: CASTLDRQTEAFF

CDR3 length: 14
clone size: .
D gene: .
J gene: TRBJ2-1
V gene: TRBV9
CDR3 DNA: TGTGCCAGCACCCCTCTGGGGGAGGTCCATGAGCAGTTCTTC
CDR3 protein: CASTPLGEVHEQFF

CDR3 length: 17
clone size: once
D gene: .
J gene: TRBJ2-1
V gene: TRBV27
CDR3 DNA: TGTGCCAGCTACCCTCGCCCCCTAGCGTTTTCCTACAATGAGCAGTTCTTC
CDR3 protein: CASYPRPLAFSYNEQFF

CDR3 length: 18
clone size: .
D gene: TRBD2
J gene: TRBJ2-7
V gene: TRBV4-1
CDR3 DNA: TGCGCCAGCAGCCAGGCATATCCTTCTAGCGGGAGTGGTCGCGAGCAGTACTTC
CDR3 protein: CASSQAYPSSGSGREQYF

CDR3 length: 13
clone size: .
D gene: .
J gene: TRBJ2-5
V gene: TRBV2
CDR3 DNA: TGTGCCAGCAGCATTGGACGGGAGGAGACCCAGTACTTC
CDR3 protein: CASSIGREETQYF

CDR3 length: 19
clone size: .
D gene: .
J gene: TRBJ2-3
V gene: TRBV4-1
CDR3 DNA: TGCGCCAGCAGCCAAAATCCACCCGACAGAATGGAGAATGCAGATACGCAGTATTTT
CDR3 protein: CASSQNPPDRMENADTQYF

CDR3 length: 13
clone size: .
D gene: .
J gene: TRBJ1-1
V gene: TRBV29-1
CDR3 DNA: TGCAGCGTTGCCAGGGGCGGGAACACTGAAGCTTTCTTT
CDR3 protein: CSVARGGNTEAFF

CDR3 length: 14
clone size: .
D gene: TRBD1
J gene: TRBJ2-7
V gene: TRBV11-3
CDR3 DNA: TGTGCCAGCAGCGTCCGACAGGGAGCCTACGAGCAGTACTTC
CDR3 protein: CASSVRQGAYEQYF

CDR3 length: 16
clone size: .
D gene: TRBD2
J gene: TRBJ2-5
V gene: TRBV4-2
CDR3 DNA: TGTGCCAGCAGCCAAGCTTCCCTAGCGGGAGGAGAGACCCAGTACTTC
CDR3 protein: CASSQASLAGGETQYF

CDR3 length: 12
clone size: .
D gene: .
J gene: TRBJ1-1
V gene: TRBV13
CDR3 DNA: TGTGCCAGCAGCTTAGGGGGAGACGTAGCTTTCTTT
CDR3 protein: CASSLGGDVAFF

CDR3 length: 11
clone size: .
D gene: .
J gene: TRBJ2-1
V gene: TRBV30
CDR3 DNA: TGTGCCTGGAGTGGGCCCCATGAGCAGTTCTTC
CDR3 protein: CAWSGPHEQFF

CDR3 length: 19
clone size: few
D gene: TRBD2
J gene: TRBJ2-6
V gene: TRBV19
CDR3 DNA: TGTGCCAGTAGTTCTACCGGGAGGGGCGAGTCCACCGGGGCCAACGTCCTGACTTTC
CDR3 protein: CASSSTGRGESTGANVLTF

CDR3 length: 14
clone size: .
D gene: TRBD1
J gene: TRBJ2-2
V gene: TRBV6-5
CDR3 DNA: TGTGCCAGCAGTGACAGGGGGGAAACCGGGGAGCTGTTTTTT
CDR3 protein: CASSDRGETGELFF

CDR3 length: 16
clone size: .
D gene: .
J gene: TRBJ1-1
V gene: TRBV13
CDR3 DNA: TGTGCCAGCAGCTTAGGTGGATTGAGGGTTGACACTGAAGCTTTCTTT
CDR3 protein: CASSLGGLRVDTEAFF

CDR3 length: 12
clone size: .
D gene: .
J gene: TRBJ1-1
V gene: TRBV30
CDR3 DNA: TGTGCCTGGAGTGAGGGAGGCACTGAAGCTTTCTTT
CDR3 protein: CAWSEGGTEAFF

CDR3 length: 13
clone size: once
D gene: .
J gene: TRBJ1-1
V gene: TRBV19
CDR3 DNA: TGTGCCAGTAGTCTCAGGGCAGGCACTGAAGCTTTCTTT
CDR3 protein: CASSLRAGTEAFF

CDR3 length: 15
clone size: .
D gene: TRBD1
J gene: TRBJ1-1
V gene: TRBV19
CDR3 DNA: TGTGCCAGTAGTCCCTATCCAGGACAGGGTGCGAAAGCTTTCTTT
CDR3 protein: CASSPYPGQGAKAFF

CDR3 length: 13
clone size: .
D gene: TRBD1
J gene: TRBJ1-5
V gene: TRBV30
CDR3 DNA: TGTGCCTGGAGCGGACAGGTCAATCAGCCCCAGCATTTT
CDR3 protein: CAWSGQVNQPQHF

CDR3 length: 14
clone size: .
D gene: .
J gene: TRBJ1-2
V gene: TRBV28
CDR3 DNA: TGTGCCAGCAGTCCAAGGGGGGGAGGAAGCGGCTACACCTTC
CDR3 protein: CASSPRGGGSGYTF

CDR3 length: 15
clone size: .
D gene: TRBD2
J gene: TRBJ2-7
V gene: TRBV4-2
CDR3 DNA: TGTGCCAGCAGCCAAGATGCGGGAGGGTCCTACGAGCAGTACTTC
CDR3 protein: CASSQDAGGSYEQYF

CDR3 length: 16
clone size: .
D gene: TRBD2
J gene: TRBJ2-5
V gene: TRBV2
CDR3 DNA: TGTGCCAGCAGTGAAAGCGGACTAGCGGGATTTGAGACCCAGTACTTC
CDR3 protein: CASSESGLAGFETQYF

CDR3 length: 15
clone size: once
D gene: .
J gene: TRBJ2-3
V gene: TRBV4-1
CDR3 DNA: TGCGCCAGCAGCCAAGATCACTATAGCACAGATACGCAGTATTTT
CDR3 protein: CASSQDHYSTDTQYF

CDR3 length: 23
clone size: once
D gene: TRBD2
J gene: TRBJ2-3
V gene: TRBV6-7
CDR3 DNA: TGTGCCAGCAGTTACGAGCCACTCGGGGGACTAGCGGGAGGGCCGTCCTCCACAGATACGCAGTATTTT
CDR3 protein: CASSYEPLGGLAGGPSSTDTQYF

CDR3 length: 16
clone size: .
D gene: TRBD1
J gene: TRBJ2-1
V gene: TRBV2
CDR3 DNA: TGTGCCAGCAGTGAAGTCGGGACAGGAGATTACAATGAGCAGTTCTTC
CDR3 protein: CASSEVGTGDYNEQFF

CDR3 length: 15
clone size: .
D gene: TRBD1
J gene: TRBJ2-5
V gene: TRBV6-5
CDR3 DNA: TGTGCCAGCAGTCATCGGACAGGTCCACAAGAGACCCAGTACTTC
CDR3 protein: CASSHRTGPQETQYF

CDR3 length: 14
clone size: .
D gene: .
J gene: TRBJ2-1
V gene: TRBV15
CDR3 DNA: TGTGCCACCAGCAGAGAAGACATCTACAATGAGCAGTTCTTC
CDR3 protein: CATSREDIYNEQFF

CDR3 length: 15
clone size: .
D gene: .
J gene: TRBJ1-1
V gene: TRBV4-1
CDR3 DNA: TGCGCCAGCAGCCAAGTTTTATCCAGGAACACTGAAGCTTTCTTT
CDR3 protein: CASSQVLSRNTEAFF

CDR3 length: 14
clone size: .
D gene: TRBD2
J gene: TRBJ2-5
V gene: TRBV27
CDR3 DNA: TGTGCCAGCAGTTTAGGAGCGGGAGCAGAGACCCAGTACTTC
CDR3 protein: CASSLGAGAETQYF